This is a list of T cell receptor beta chains from one sample in a study of human T cells and chemical hapten exposure. Each CDR3 protein is one row after TCRdb ran MiXCR on the RACE reads. This sample yields about 51,000 distinct CDR3 sequences, of which about a tenth are seen a single time; 11% to 15% belongs to the top ten. The sample was whole blood, taken in connection with sensitization to the hapten diphenylcyclopropenone (DPC). Receptors were obtained from a middle-aged woman with alopecia areata. Some clones in this sample may be carry-over from other donors' samples. The conserved cysteine and the conserved F or W are not part of the CDR3 here.

>TRBV7-9
ASRGQGAINYGYT
>TRBV18
ASSRQGITDTQY
>TRBV12-3/TRBV12-4
ASSLGDGYT
>TRBV27
ASSLWQAYEQY
>TRBV15
ATSRGGPKGNIQY
>TRBV12-3/TRBV12-4
ASSIRQGGNQPQH
>TRBV4-2
ASSQENSGGARETQY
>TRBV28
ASSSIGVGNEKLF
>TRBV25-1
ASSDPRQGDMAEQY
>TRBV27
ASSLLYPTGKKAEAF
>TRBV6-6
ASRLDRMIEKLF
>TRBV28
ASLQGPSYEQY